A single sample gave rise to the 20 T cell receptor beta chains below, sequenced in a study of T cells in Graves' hyperthyroidism and ophthalmopathy. RNA transcripts yielded amplified TCR beta CDR3 regions. HTBI primers were employed in a first-round RT-PCR of the TCR CDR3. TCRdb reprocessed the multiplex PCR reads with MiXCR, giving one entry per CDR3 protein. The table lists hundreds of thousands of distinct CDR3 sequences, approximately 15% of them singletons. Sequenced input: blood. The source of these receptors is a young woman with Graves' hyperthyroidism.

This clonotype was recorded a few times. This sequence joins TRBV19 and TRBJ1-2; D is uncertain. Germline CDR1 is LNHDA and CDR2 is SQIVND (reference sequence). The CDR3 length is 12 residues. V shed 0 bases and J shed 7 bases, with 6 bases lying between them. This CDR3 is CASSIDQGGYTF. The CDR3 DNA reads as TGTGCCAGTAGTATAGACCAAGGTGGCTACACCTTC.

Ten or more counts support this clonotype. The chain is built from TRBV7-2 and TRBJ2-5; D uncertain. This CDR3 contains 13 residues. The ends were cut back, 6 bases at V and 1 base at J, with 9 bases in the middle. Germline CDR1 reads SGHTA; CDR2 reads FQGNSA. CDR3 amino acids: CASSGDFQETQYF. The CDR3 DNA is TGTGCCAGCAGTGGCGACTTCCAAGAGACCCAGTACTTC.

In this sample, this clonotype turned up many times. The rearrangement joins TRBV11-2 to TRBJ2-7, with 8 nucleotides matching TRBD2. V was pared by 0 bases and J by 4 bases, with 8 bases of the junction left unmatched. The CDR3 runs 16 residues. The germline CDR1 and CDR2 sequences are SGHAT and FQNNGV. The CDR3 nucleotides read TGTGCCAGCAGCTTAGATTGGACTAGCTCTTTTTACGAGCAGTACTTC. Its translation: CASSLDWTSSFYEQYF. Full variable domain (outside the CDR3, taken from reference TRBV11-2 and TRBJ2-7): EAGVAQSPRYKIIEKRQSVAFWCNPISGHATLYWYQQILGQGPKLLIQFQNNGVVDDSQLPKDRFSAERLKGVDSTLKIQPAKLEDSAVYLCASSLDWTSSFYEQYFGPGTRLTVT.

The chain uses TRBV12-3 or TRBV12-4 and TRBJ1-1; D might be TRBD1 (5 bases). Trimming left V 7 bases short and J 0 bases short, with 12 bases between. The CDR3 sequence is 14 residues long. CDR3 sequence: CASKRDPLNTEAFF. The DNA for the CDR3 is TGTGCCAGCAAGCGGGACCCCCTGAACACTGAAGCTTTCTTT.

The genes are TRBV20-1 and TRBJ2-7; 14 bases agree with TRBD2. The V segment lost 6 bases and the J segment 2 bases; nucleotides outside the gene matches: 9. The CDR3 has 16 amino acids. Germline V gives CDR1 DFQATT, CDR2 SNEGSKA (reference sequence). The CDR3: CSATGTSGRGTYEQYF. The CDR3 nucleotides read TGCAGTGCAACCGGGACTAGCGGGAGAGGGACCTACGAGCAGTACTTC.

This clonotype was seen only a few times. The rearrangement links TRBV10-1 to TRBJ2-1; D unresolved. The CDR3 covers 13 residues. Looked up from germline, CDR1 is WNHNN and CDR2 is SYGVQD (reference sequence). Trimming removed 2 bases from V and 7 bases from J, with 9 bases in between. The DNA of the CDR3 is TGCGCCAGCAGTGAGATCCACTTAAATGAGCAGTTCTTC. Its protein is CASSEIHLNEQFF.

V gene TRBV2 combines with J gene TRBJ2-7, with 13 bases lining up with TRBD2. J gave up 3 bases and V 2 bases, and 7 bases lay outside the gene matches. Germline loops: CDR1 SNHLY, CDR2 FYNNEI. There are 17 residues in the CDR3. CDR3 loop: CASSERRGTSGNYEQYF. The DNA for the CDR3 is TGTGCCAGCAGTGAACGGCGGGGGACTAGCGGGAACTACGAGCAGTACTTC.

The chain carries TRBV20-1 and TRBJ1-1; D gene ambiguous. The CDR3 has 13 residues. Trimming took off 0 bases at V and 1 base at J, with 6 bases between the two ends. Germline loops: CDR1 DFQATT, CDR2 SNEGSKA (reference sequence). In nucleotides, the CDR3 is TGCAGTGCTAGAGAGTCCGGGAACACTGAAGCTTTCTTT. It encodes CSARESGNTEAFF.

The gene calls are TRBV2 and TRBJ2-3, with D tentatively TRBD2 (6 bases). The V end was cut by 8 bases, the J end by 8 bases, with 17 bases between. CDR1 and CDR2 from the germline V gene are SNHLY and FYNNEI. The CDR3 length is 13 residues. CDR3 sequence: CASGFARGGTQYF. CDR3 sequence (DNA): TGTGCCAGCGGCTTTGCGCGGGGAGGTACGCAGTATTTT. The variable domain in full, completed from reference TRBV2 and TRBJ2-3, reads EPEVTQTPSHQVTQMGQEVILRCVPISNHLYFYWYRQILGQKVEFLVSFYNNEISEKSEIFDDQFSVERPDGSNFTLKIRSTKLEDSAMYFCASGFARGGTQYFGPGTRLTVL.

This clonotype turned up a few times. The chain joins TRBV12-3 or TRBV12-4 to TRBJ2-6; D is unclear. The ends were cut back, 5 bases at V and 0 bases at J, with 20 bases in the middle. CDR3 length: 19 residues. The DNA for the CDR3 is TGTGCCAGCAGTGGGTTGAAGGAGACACCCTACTCTGGGGCCAACGTCCTGACTTTC. It yields the protein CASSGLKETPYSGANVLTF.

V usage is TRBV20-1 and J usage is TRBJ2-7; TRBD1 matches at 7 bases. Unmatched junction bases numbered 11, after V lost 2 bases and J lost 4 bases. CDR3 length equals 15 residues. Per germline, CDR1 DFQATT and CDR2 SNEGSKA (reference sequence). CDR3 in DNA: TGCAGTGCTAGACGACAGGGATCCCCCTTTTACGAGCAGTACTTC. Residues: CSARRQGSPFYEQYF.

This clonotype was counted between two and nine times. This chain links TRBV19 with TRBJ1-1, with a tentative D call TRBD1 (5 bases). The germline V gene has CDR1 LNHDA and CDR2 SQIVND (reference sequence). V was pared by 7 bases and J by 7 bases, with 19 bases between. This CDR3 comprises 14 residues. CDR3 coding DNA: TGTGCCAGTAAACCGGGTGGGCAGGGACGTGAAGCTTTCTTT. Its protein is CASKPGGQGREAFF.

This chain joins TRBV20-1 and TRBJ2-3; D ambiguous. The germline V gene has CDR1 DFQATT and CDR2 SNEGSKA (reference sequence). The CDR3 contains 12 residues. Trimming took off 0 bases at V and 10 bases at J, with 11 bases between the two ends. The CDR3, as DNA: TGCAGTGCTAGAGACTATGGGGTGGCGCAGTATTTT. This codes for CSARDYGVAQYF.

This clonotype was recorded many times. The rearrangement uses TRBV3-1 and TRBJ2-7, with a possible D match to TRBD1 (6 bases). Per germline, CDR1 LGHDT and CDR2 YNNKEL (reference sequence). This CDR3 has 15 residues. V was shortened by 3 bases and J by 2 bases, with 14 bases between the two germline ends. CDR3 sequence (DNA): TGTGCCAGCAGCCACCCTACAGGGCTGACCTACGAGCAGTACTTC. It encodes CASSHPTGLTYEQYF.

The table lists this clonotype with a few counts. The chain carries TRBV20-1 and TRBJ1-1; maybe TRBD1 (5 bases). Germline V gene data show CDR1 as DFQATT and CDR2 as SNEGSKA (reference sequence). The CDR3 is made up of 13 amino acids. The CDR3 reads CSAGGGKDTEAFF. The CDR3 DNA reads TGCAGCGCAGGCGGGGGGAAGGACACTGAAGCTTTCTTT.

This clonotype occurred many times. V and J are TRBV4-2 and TRBJ2-1, with 10 bases aligning to TRBD2. V gave up 3 bases and J gave up 1 base; unmatched junction bases: 6. The CDR3 is 17 amino acids. In germline, CDR1 is LGHNA, CDR2 YNFKEQ. The CDR3 here is CASSHQAGGLSYNEQFF. The DNA for the CDR3 is TGTGCCAGCAGCCACCAAGCGGGAGGGCTTTCCTACAATGAGCAGTTCTTC.

V and J are TRBV5-5 and TRBJ1-5; D is possibly TRBD1 (5 bases). The CDR3 length is 15 residues. V gave up 4 bases and J gave up 0 bases, with 11 bases separating them. The germline V gene encodes CDR1 SGHKS and CDR2 YYEKEE (reference sequence). The CDR3 loop reads CASSTLGDSNQPQHF. DNA of the CDR3: TGTGCCAGCAGCACTCTAGGGGATAGCAATCAGCCCCAGCATTTT.

This clonotype was seen ten or more times. J is TRBJ2-3 and V is TRBV7-9; tentative D call: TRBD2 (6 bases). Germline V gives CDR1 SEHNR, CDR2 FQNEAQ (reference sequence). Between the trimmed V and J ends, which lost 5 bases and 0 bases, there was a span of 15 bases. The CDR3 is 16 amino acids. CDR3 nucleotides: TGTGCCAGCAGCGGGGTCCGGGCGGGAAGCACAGATACGCAGTATTTT. Translation: CASSGVRAGSTDTQYF. The variable domain in full, with the rest retrieved from reference TRBV7-9 and TRBJ2-3, is DTGVSQNPRHKITKRGQNVTFRCDPISEHNRLYWYRQTLGQGPEFLTYFQNEAQLEKSRLLSDRFSAERPKGSFSTLEIQRTEQGDSAMYLCASSGVRAGSTDTQYFGPGTRLTVL.

This clonotype was detected ten times or more. This chain joins TRBV18 and TRBJ2-7; D remains unclear. The CDR3 length is 15 residues. Trimming stripped 0 bases from V and 5 bases from J, with 14 bases between. The V gene's germline CDR1 is KGHSH and CDR2 LQKENI. This CDR3 reads CASSPPNRVGHEQYF. CDR3 bases: TGTGCCAGCTCACCACCAAACAGAGTGGGCCACGAGCAGTACTTC. Drawing the rest from reference TRBV18 and TRBJ2-7, the complete variable domain is NAGVMQNPRHLVRRRGQEARLRCSPMKGHSHVYWYRQLPEEGLKFMVYLQKENIIDESGMPKERFSAEFPKEGPSILRIQQVVRGDSAAYFCASSPPNRVGHEQYFGPGTRLTVT.

This clonotype was seen at least ten times. The V and J genes are TRBV7-6 and TRBJ1-2; TRBD1 agrees at 7 bases. This CDR3 contains 15 residues. Germline CDR1 is SGHVS and CDR2 is FNYEAQ. The J segment lost 7 bases and the V segment lost 0 bases, leaving 8 bases of the junction unmatched. The CDR3 coding sequence is TGTGCCAGCAGCTTAGCAGGGACAGTCGCAAGTGGCTACACCTTC. Translating gives CASSLAGTVASGYTF. Variable domain in full (rest from reference TRBV7-6 and TRBJ1-2): GAGVSQSPRYKVTKRGQDVALRCDPISGHVSLYWYRQALGQGPEFLTYFNYEAQQDKSGLPNDRFSAERPEGSISTLTIQRTEQRDSAMYRCASSLAGTVASGYTFGSGTRLTVV.